Listed below are T cell receptor beta chains from one sample, sequenced in a study of shared clonotypes between healthy human individuals. Measured with immunoSEQ multiplex PCR; TCRdb has only the in-frame clones, and not every one. The table includes roughly 2.5 million clones, more than 80% detected once. Sample: naive CD4+ T cells sorted from blood. These receptor sequences come from a man between 18 and 29 years old in good health. The CDR3 runs from the conserved cysteine through the conserved F or W. The order of the fields is V gene, clone size, J gene, D gene, CDR3 DNA, CDR3 protein. D genes are given only for firm matches. Clone size is given for some rows only: seen once, a few or many times, or a class if the clone is expanded.

TRBV28	once	TRBJ1-5	NA	TGTGCCAGCAGTTTGCCTTCGGGGCAGCCCCAGCATTTT	CASSLPSGQPQHF
TRBV10-2	NA	TRBJ1-1	NA	TGCGCCAGCAGTGAGTCGACGGCCCAGAACACTGAAGCTTTCTTT	CASSESTAQNTEAFF
TRBV5-1	NA	TRBJ2-3	TRBD2	TGCGCCAGCAGCTTGGGACTAGCGACAGATACGCAGTATTTT	CASSLGLATDTQYF
TRBV5-4	NA	TRBJ2-2	TRBD2	TGTGCCAGCAGTTGGGCGGGGGGCCCCGGGGAGCTGTTTTTT	CASSWAGGPGELFF
TRBV30	few	TRBJ1-5	NA	TGTGCCTGGAGTTTGGGGGCAGCAAGCAATCAGCCCCAGCATTTT	CAWSLGAASNQPQHF
TRBV28	few	TRBJ1-5	NA	TGTGCCAGCACGGCAGATAGCAATCAGCCCCAGCATTTT	CASTADSNQPQHF
TRBV6-5	NA	TRBJ1-5	TRBD1	TGTGCCAGCAGCCAAGACAGGGGGGGTCAGCCCCAGCATTTT	CASSQDRGGQPQHF
TRBV30	few	TRBJ1-1	TRBD1	TGTGCCTGGAGTTCAGGGGGAAGGACTGAAGCTTTCTTT	CAWSSGGRTEAFF
TRBV2	once	TRBJ1-5	NA	TGTGCCAGCAGTACGCAGGAAAATCAGCCCCAGCATTTT	CASSTQENQPQHF
TRBV7-9	NA	TRBJ1-1	NA	TGTGCCAGCAGCTTTGCCTCGCAGGGACCTGAAGCTTTCTTT	CASSFASQGPEAFF
TRBV25-1	NA	TRBJ1-5	NA	TGTGCCAGCAGTGCGGCAGGGACGGGGTCGGGTCAGCCCCAGCATTTT	CASSAAGTGSGQPQHF
TRBV2	few	TRBJ1-6	TRBD1	TGTGCCAGCAGTCTGACAGGGTATAATTCACCCCTCCACTTT	CASSLTGYNSPLHF
TRBV18	NA	TRBJ2-5	TRBD2	TGTGCCAGCTCACCACCGGGCCGGGGGGGGACCCAGTACTTC	CASSPPGRGGTQYF
TRBV28	NA	TRBJ1-1	TRBD1	TGTGCCAGCAGGGGACAGGGGCCGGTTAACACTGAAGCTTTCTTT	CASRGQGPVNTEAFF
TRBV4-3	NA	TRBJ2-7	NA	TGCGCCCGTCGGGGCTTTAGTAGGAGCTTCTCCTACGAGCAGTACTTC	CARRGFSRSFSYEQYF
TRBV18	NA	TRBJ2-1	NA	TGTGCCAGCTCACCAGGGATTCCGTCCTACAATGAGCAGTTCTTC	CASSPGIPSYNEQFF
TRBV27	few	TRBJ2-6	NA	TGTGCCAGCAGTACCTCTGGGGCCAACGTCCTGACTTTC	CASSTSGANVLTF
TRBV28	once	TRBJ2-4	TRBD2	TGTGCCAGCAGTCTTAGCGGGCTAGCCAAAAACATTCAGTACTTC	CASSLSGLAKNIQYF
TRBV6-5	NA	TRBJ1-3	NA	TGTGCCAGCAGTTACTCCGACAGGGGAAACACCATATATTTT	CASSYSDRGNTIYF
TRBV10-3	NA	TRBJ2-1	NA	TGTGCCTCGGGAGCGCAAGTCGGGGATGAGCAGTTCTTC	CASGAQVGDEQFF
TRBV9	NA	TRBJ2-6	TRBD1	TGTGCCAGCAGCGTTTTTACAGGGGGCGGTGGGGCCAACGTCCTGACTTTC	CASSVFTGGGGANVLTF
TRBV28	NA	TRBJ2-7	NA	TGTGCCAGCAGTGGGGTGGACAGTGGATCCTACGAGCAGTACTTC	CASSGVDSGSYEQYF
TRBV30	NA	TRBJ2-3	NA	TGTGCCTGGAGTGTACTCGGCGGGAACACAGATACGCAGTATTTT	CAWSVLGGNTDTQYF
TRBV27	NA	TRBJ1-1	NA	TGTGCCAGCAGTTTCAGACAGGCGGGCGCTGAAGCTTTCTTT	CASSFRQAGAEAFF
TRBV19	NA	TRBJ1-6	NA	TGTGCCAGTAGTCCGCTGAATAACAATTCACCCCTCCACTTT	CASSPLNNNSPLHF
TRBV7-6	NA	TRBJ2-1	NA	TGTGCCAGCAGAGGGGCTCTTGGGGGCGAGCAGTTCTTC	CASRGALGGEQFF
TRBV5-4	NA	TRBJ2-2	NA	TGTGCCAGCAGTTTGGTGGCAGGGAGAAACACCGGGGAGCTGTTTTTT	CASSLVAGRNTGELFF
TRBV10-1	NA	TRBJ2-7	NA	TGCGCCAGCAGTGATCCAGGGAGTCCGCAGTACTTC	CASSDPGSPQYF
TRBV2	NA	TRBJ2-3	NA	TGTGCCAGCAGTGCTCAGGCCCCTAGCACAGATACGCAGTATTTT	CASSAQAPSTDTQYF
TRBV6-6	NA	TRBJ1-4	NA	TGTGCCAGCAGCCCCGAAACAGGGACCAACTTTGAAAAACTGTTTTTT	CASSPETGTNFEKLFF
TRBV18	NA	TRBJ2-5	NA	TGTGCCAGCTCACCCGTCGCCACTAGCTACCAAGAGACCCAGTACTTC	CASSPVATSYQETQYF
TRBV18	NA	TRBJ2-7	NA	TGTGCCAGCTCCTTTCAAGGAGGATCCTACGAGCAGTACTTC	CASSFQGGSYEQYF
TRBV10-3	NA	TRBJ2-7	TRBD1	TGTGCCATCAGTGACCGGGACAGGGGGAACGAGCAGTACTTC	CAISDRDRGNEQYF
TRBV6-6	few	TRBJ1-1	NA	TGTGCCAGCAGTCTCGGTACTGAAGCTTTCTTT	CASSLGTEAFF
TRBV30	NA	TRBJ1-5	TRBD1	TGTGCCTGGAGTATTTCAGGGGGCGCGGGCAATCAGCCCCAGCATTTT	CAWSISGGAGNQPQHF
TRBV9	NA	TRBJ1-1	NA	TGTGCCAGCAGCGTAGCAGACACTGAAGCTTTCTTT	CASSVADTEAFF
TRBV5-1	NA	TRBJ2-5	NA	TGCGCCAGCAGCTTGGATGGGAGCGAACTCGGGAAGACCCAGTACTTC	CASSLDGSELGKTQYF
TRBV10-3	NA	TRBJ2-1	NA	TGTGCCATCGCTAACGGTTCAGGGAATGAGCAGTTCTTC	CAIANGSGNEQFF
TRBV30	once	TRBJ1-1	TRBD1	TGTGCCTGGAGCCGCGGACAGGGTCTAACCCTGATGAACACTGAAGCTTTCTTT	CAWSRGQGLTLMNTEAFF
TRBV19	NA	TRBJ2-1	NA	TGTGCCAGTAGTACTCGGACGGGGAGCTCCTACAATGAGCAGTTCTTC	CASSTRTGSSYNEQFF
TRBV5-1	NA	TRBJ2-3	TRBD2	TGCGCCAGCAGCTATACCGGGACTAATCTCCCGGAGAGCGATACGCAGTATTTT	CASSYTGTNLPESDTQYF
TRBV9	NA	TRBJ2-1	TRBD1	TGTGCCAGCAGCGGAGGGACAGGGGGCGGTGAGCAGTTCTTC	CASSGGTGGGEQFF
TRBV28	few	TRBJ1-5	NA	TGTGCCAGCACCGGCGGGCTGGACCATCAGCCCCAGCATTTT	CASTGGLDHQPQHF
TRBV2	NA	TRBJ2-4	NA	TGTGCCAGCAGTGAAAGGGCAGAAATAGCCAAAAACATTCAGTACTTC	CASSERAEIAKNIQYF
TRBV6-6	NA	TRBJ2-1	NA	TGTGCCAGCAGTTACTCGACTTTCTATAATGAGCAGTTCTTC	CASSYSTFYNEQFF
TRBV6-5	NA	TRBJ1-5	TRBD1	TGTGCCAGCAGGGATACAGGGGACAATCAGCCCCAGCATTTT	CASRDTGDNQPQHF
TRBV11-2	NA	TRBJ2-5	NA	TGTGCCAGCAGCCCCCTAACTAGAGAGACCCAGTACTTC	CASSPLTRETQYF
TRBV7-2	NA	TRBJ2-5	TRBD2	TGTGCCAGCAGCTTAGCAGGATCTAGCGGGAGCCAAGAGACCCAGTACTTC	CASSLAGSSGSQETQYF
TRBV5-6	NA	TRBJ2-5	NA	TGTGCCAGCAGCTTCAGGGGAAACCAAGAGACCCAGTACTTC	CASSFRGNQETQYF
TRBV4-3	NA	TRBJ1-6	NA	TGCGCCAGCAGCCAAGTAGATACAGTTAATTCACCCCTCCACTTT	CASSQVDTVNSPLHF
TRBV5-8	NA	TRBJ2-7	NA	TGTGCCAGCAGCTTGGCCTGGGCTAGCGACGAGCAGTACTTC	CASSLAWASDEQYF
TRBV25-1	NA	TRBJ2-2	TRBD2	TGTGCCAGCAGTGAATTCAGCGGGAAAAACACCGGGGAGCTGTTTTTT	CASSEFSGKNTGELFF
TRBV4-3	NA	TRBJ2-1	TRBD1	TGCGCCAGCAGCCTAGGGACAGGCATCTACAATGAGCAGTTCTTC	CASSLGTGIYNEQFF
TRBV7-9	NA	TRBJ2-3	TRBD1	TGTGCCAGCAGCTTGGAGAGGGGGCAGGCAGATACGCAGTATTTT	CASSLERGQADTQYF
TRBV7-2	few	TRBJ1-2	NA	TGTGCCAGCAGCGGGTCCGGACAGCTTTCACTACGCTACACCTTC	CASSGSGQLSLRYTF